This T cell receptor beta chain comes out of a study of blood T cell repertoires in COVID-19. Authors' data handling: How many nucleated cells were present was estimated from reference gene primer amplification. Here immunoSEQ multiplex PCR was the method, and the copy in TCRdb shows in-frame clones only, minus some. The V and J calls and clone size are taken from that table; D and trimming were inferred from the DNA. The sample yields 100,000 to 150,000 clones, roughly 69% seen once. The CDR3 totals 14 residues. The V gene's germline CDR1 is SGHTA and CDR2 FQGTGA. V was clipped by 3 bases and J by 3 bases; unmatched bases: 1.

The chain employs TRBV7-3 and TRBJ2-3, with 9 positions matching TRBD2. This clonotype originated in a woman in her seventies with acute or convalescent COVID-19. The sample taken for sequencing was peripheral blood. CDR3 region: CASSLTSGTDTQYF. CDR3 sequence (DNA): TGTGCCAGCAGCTTGACTAGCGGTACAGATACGCAGTATTTT. The whole variable domain, remainder taken from reference TRBV7-3 and TRBJ2-3, is GAGVSQTPSNKVTEKGKYVELRCDPISGHTALYWYRQSLGQGPEFLIYFQGTGAADDSGLPNDRFFAVRPEGSVSTLKIQRTERGDSAVYLCASSLTSGTDTQYFGPGTRLTVL.